One sample yielded the 13 T cell receptor beta chains listed below, sequenced in a study of control samples from healthy donors and cancer patients. Using immunoSEQ multiplex PCR, the repertoire was profiled, and TCRdb retains in-frame clones only, with some absent. The table includes over 150,000 clones, 80% to 95% detected once. The sequenced sample consisted of blood. The receptors here all came from a woman in her forties in good health.

The rearrangement uses TRBV4-1 and TRBJ2-5, with TRBD1 as a possible D gene (6 bases). V lost 4 bases to trimming and J lost 5 bases, with 8 bases between them. This CDR3 comprises 12 residues. CDR1 and CDR2 (germline): MGHRA, YSYEKL. The CDR3 loop reads CASSPGDETQYF. As DNA, the CDR3 is TGCGCCAGCAGCCCAGGGGATGAGACCCAGTACTTC.

This clone came up once. The CDR3 region is CASIGIPGRSYEQYF. In nucleotides, the CDR3 is TGTGCCAGCATAGGGATTCCGGGCCGCTCCTACGAGCAGTACTTC. The gene calls are TRBV6-5 and TRBJ2-7; D not resolved. Germline CDR1 and CDR2: MNHEY and SVGAGI. The CDR3 consists of 15 residues. Between the trimmed V and J ends, which lost 7 bases and 0 bases, there was a span of 16 bases.

The chain carries TRBV5-1 and TRBJ2-3; 10 bases line up with TRBD2. Germline V gives CDR1 SGHRS, CDR2 YFSETQ. The CDR3 consists of 16 residues. V dropped 0 bases and J dropped 5; count of bases not matched to a gene: 6. Here the CDR3 DNA reads TGCGCCAGCAGCTTGGTCCCTAGCGGGGGCCAAGATACGCAGTATTTT. It is translated as CASSLVPSGGQDTQYF.

The rearrangement joins TRBV24-1 to TRBJ2-5; D gene uncertain. Germline CDR1 is KGHDR and CDR2 is SFDVKD. The CDR3 is made up of 13 amino acids. The germline V and J ends were trimmed by 1 base and 3 bases, with 5 bases remaining between them. The CDR3 protein is CATSDLTEETQYF. CDR3 nucleotide sequence: TGTGCCACCAGTGATTTAACAGAAGAGACCCAGTACTTC.

The rearrangement joins TRBV3-1 (or the pseudogene TRBV3-2) to TRBJ1-1; weak D call: TRBD1 (6 bases). Germline-derived CDR1 and CDR2 are LGHDT and YNNKEL (reference sequence). The CDR3 is 13 residues long. V lost 1 base, J lost 7 bases, and 10 bases lay in between. CDR3 bases: TGTGCCAGCAGCCAAGGCGGCAGGGGTGAAGCTTTCTTT. Translation: CASSQGGRGEAFF.

The rearrangement uses TRBV5-4 and TRBJ1-4, with D possibly being TRBD1 (6 bases). This CDR3 contains 16 residues. V lost 3 bases to trimming and J lost 7 bases, with 19 bases between them. Germline V gives CDR1 SGHNT, CDR2 YYREEE (reference sequence). The CDR3 sequence is CASSSGVVGGREKLFF. The CDR3 DNA reads TGTGCCAGCAGCTCAGGGGTAGTAGGGGGACGTGAAAAACTGTTTTTT.

The chain combines TRBV2 with TRBJ1-3, with a possible D match to TRBD1 (6 bases). This CDR3 has 15 residues. V was clipped by 6 bases and J by 2 bases, with 14 bases between them. Germline V CDR1 and CDR2: SNHLY, FYNNEI. The CDR3 region is CASSSRGGTGNTIYF. In DNA, the CDR3 is TGTGCCAGCAGCTCAAGGGGGGGCACTGGAAACACCATATATTTT.

The chain uses TRBV19 and TRBJ1-5, with 8 bases fitting TRBD1. Germline CDR1 and CDR2: LNHDA and SQIVND (reference sequence). This CDR3 region has 15 residues. V dropped 9 bases and J dropped 5; count of bases not matched to a gene: 12. For the CDR3, the DNA is TGTGCCAGCCGCCCCTCCGGGACAGGTTATCAGCCCCAGCATTTT. Translating it yields CASRPSGTGYQPQHF.

V and J are TRBV29-1 and TRBJ2-7; no reliable D call. Trimming shortened V by 6 bases and J by 2 bases, and 14 bases separated the two germline ends. The CDR3 is 13 amino acids. CDR1 is SQVTM and CDR2 is ANQGSEA in the germline V gene. The CDR3 reads CSVQKTGPYEQYF. CDR3 in DNA: TGCAGCGTCCAAAAGACCGGCCCCTACGAGCAGTACTTC.

This clone was seen only once. A read error may produce the germline difference seen at one junction end. The chain is built from TRBV12-3 or TRBV12-4 and TRBJ2-1; D unresolved. The CDR3 length is 13 residues. The CDR3 DNA sequence: TGTGCCAGCAGTTTAAGGTCCTCCAATGAGCAGTTCTTC. Its protein product is CASSLRSSNEQFF.

This clone has a handful of counts. J is TRBJ1-1 and V is TRBV11-2, with TRBD1 matching over 7 bases. Germline assignment: CDR1 SGHAT and CDR2 FQNNGV. This CDR3 has 12 amino acids. The V segment lost 3 bases and the J segment 11 bases; nucleotides outside the gene matches: 6. The DNA of the CDR3 is TGTGCCAGCAGCTTCACAGGGGCCTGGGCTTTCTTT. Its protein is CASSFTGAWAFF.

This clone came up a few times. The chain carries TRBV5-1 and TRBJ2-3; D tentatively reads TRBD1 or TRBD2 (5 bases each). Trimming took off 2 bases at V and 2 bases at J, with 9 bases between the two ends. Germline V gene lookup returns CDR1 SGHRS and CDR2 YFSETQ. This CDR3 is 14 amino acids long. CDR3 region: CASSLGTYTDTQYF. The DNA for the CDR3 is TGCGCCAGCAGCTTAGGGACCTACACAGATACGCAGTATTTT.

V gene TRBV19 combines with J gene TRBJ1-4, with unresolved D. The V end lost 7 bases, the J end lost 5 bases, and 11 bases lay between the germline ends. The CDR3 has 13 residues. CDR1 is LNHDA and CDR2 is SQIVND in the germline V gene (reference sequence). CDR3 sequence: CASTPVGNEKLFF. CDR3 nucleotide sequence: TGTGCCAGTACCCCCGTCGGAAATGAAAAACTGTTTTTT.